This TCR beta chain was retrieved from a study of T cell repertoires in cytomegalovirus infection. This clonotype was counted only a few times. The antigen remains unidentified. The V and J ends lost 4 bases and 3 bases respectively, with 16 bases between them. The CDR3 is 15 residues long. The germline CDR1 and CDR2 sequences are MNHEY and SMNVEV (reference sequence). The study, taken as a whole, reports: Carriers of CMV plus the relevant HLA were identified by cumulative public TCR beta family frequency.

TCRdb fed the reads into MiXCR, producing one record per CDR3 protein. Here the sample spans fewer than 200,000 distinct CDR3 sequences, roughly 22% being singletons. The sequenced sample was CD8+ T cells from cultured PBMCs, obtained from culture after CMV antigen stimulation. The rearrangement uses TRBV27 and TRBJ2-7, with D tentatively TRBD1 (6 bases). This sequence was found in a human donor in good health (CMV status not recorded). Some clones in this sample may be carry-over from other donors' samples. CDR3 in amino acids: CASSSAGDPIYEQYF. The CDR3 DNA sequence: TGTGCCAGCAGTTCTGCAGGGGACCCAATCTACGAGCAGTACTTC.